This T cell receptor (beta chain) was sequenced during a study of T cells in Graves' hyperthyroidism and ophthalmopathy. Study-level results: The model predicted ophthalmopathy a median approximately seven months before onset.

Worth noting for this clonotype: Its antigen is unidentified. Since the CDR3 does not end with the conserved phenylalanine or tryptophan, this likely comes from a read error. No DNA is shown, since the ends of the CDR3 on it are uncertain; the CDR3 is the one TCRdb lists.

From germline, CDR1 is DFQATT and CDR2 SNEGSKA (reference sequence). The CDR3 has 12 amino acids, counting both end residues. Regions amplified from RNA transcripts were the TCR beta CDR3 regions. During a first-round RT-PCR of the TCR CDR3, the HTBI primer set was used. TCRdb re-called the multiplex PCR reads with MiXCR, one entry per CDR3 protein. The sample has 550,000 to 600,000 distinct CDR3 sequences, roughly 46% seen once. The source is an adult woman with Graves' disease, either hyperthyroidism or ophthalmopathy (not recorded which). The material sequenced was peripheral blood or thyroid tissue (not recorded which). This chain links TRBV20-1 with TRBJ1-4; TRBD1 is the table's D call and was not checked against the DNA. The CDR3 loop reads CSASDSLNRGVY.